The clone carrying this T cell receptor (beta chain) has a single count. Its antigen is undetermined. CDR3 length: 16 residues. V gave up 2 bases and J gave up 7 bases; unmatched junction bases: 11. Germline V gene sequence: CDR1 KGHSH, CDR2 LQKENI. The data are from a study of graft-versus-host responses after intestinal transplantation. As for the study in general: Recipients obtained multivisceral, liver-intestinal, or isolated intestinal transplants. Every recipient had anti-thymocyte globulin induction and 2 to 4 years of tacrolimus plus steroids.

Study results and caveats: Among recipient marrow samples, GvH clones were found; some appeared first in ileum or blood.

Using immunoSEQ multiplex PCR, the repertoire was profiled, and TCRdb retains in-frame clones only, with some absent. The sample lists 99,000 or so clones; less than 90% were seen once. J is TRBJ2-7 and V is TRBV18, with 10 bases aligning to TRBD2. The sequence derives from a human donor who received an intestinal transplant. This sample comprised unstimulated CD4+ T cells sorted from spleen or lymph node cells, obtained before intestinal transplant. The CDR3: CASSPGLAETLEEQYF. The CDR3 DNA reads TGTGCCAGCTCACCAGGACTAGCGGAAACCCTGGAGGAGCAGTACTTC.